This section outlines one TCR beta chain sequence together with its context. Its target is unknown. Germline assignment: CDR1 SGHRS and CDR2 YFSETQ. The CDR3 length is 14 residues. V was pared by 6 bases and J by 1 base, with 11 bases between. This specimen comes from a study of shared clonotypes between healthy human individuals. Replicate PCRs for sorted subsets used 200 ng DNA; this equaled 25,000 to 30,000 T cell genomes. Clones were read by immunoSEQ multiplex PCR, and TCRdb kept only the in-frame ones, dropping some. This sample has some 630,000 clones; 55% to 75% occur once, and the top ten carry about 1.8%. Findings of the study overall: Large sequencing depth failed to make sorted-subset sequencing complete, rarefaction showed.

This chain connects TRBV5-1 to TRBJ1-3; TRBD1 might be the D (6 bases). The receptor was isolated from a woman aged 25 to 39 in good health. Source material: memory CD4+ T cells sorted from blood. Specified subset: CD45RA-negative fraction. CDR3 amino acids: CASTQGTSGNTIYF. CDR3 nucleotide sequence: TGCGCCAGCACCCAAGGGACATCTGGAAACACCATATATTTT.